This entry is about one T cell receptor beta chain. The data were taken from a study of blood T cell repertoires in COVID-19. Study details: Both acute and convalescent COVID-19 samples were obtained from the United States, Italy and Spain.

The J segment lost 4 bases and the V segment lost 5 bases, leaving 1 base of the junction unmatched. This CDR3 contains 13 residues. CDR1 and CDR2 (germline): LGHNT, FRNRAP. Profiling relied on immunoSEQ multiplex PCR, and the TCRdb table lists in-frame clones only, not all of them. Of around 320,000 clones listed, 85% to 95% were seen once; the top ten hold less than 4%. V is TRBV12-5 and J is TRBJ2-5; 10 bases agree with TRBD1. Sequenced material: PBMCs or T cells enriched from blood (not recorded which). The receptor was isolated from a woman aged 25 to 45 who had been exposed to COVID-19. The CDR3 DNA reads as TGTGCTAGTGGTCGGGACAGGGGAGAGACCCAGTACTTC. Translation gives CASGRDRGETQYF.